This TCR beta chain was sequenced for a study of cytomegalovirus exposure and HLA in healthy donors. In the PCR, 60 Vbeta and 13 Jbeta primers were used. Here immunoSEQ multiplex PCR was the method, and the copy in TCRdb shows in-frame clones only, minus some. The sample lists some 78,000 clones, 80% occurring once. The CDR3 sequence is 16 residues long. The germline V gene has CDR1 SGHVS and CDR2 FQNEAQ. The J segment lost 5 bases and the V segment lost 3 bases, leaving 5 bases of the junction unmatched. The sequencing sample was made of PBMCs. The source of this sequence is a man aged 50-60 years in good health and CMV-seropositive. The V gene is TRBV7-8, the J gene TRBJ2-1; 12 bases line up with TRBD2. CDR3 DNA: TGTGCCAGCAGCTTTGCTCTAGCGGGAGGGCACAATGAGCAGTTCTTC. The encoded protein is CASSFALAGGHNEQFF.